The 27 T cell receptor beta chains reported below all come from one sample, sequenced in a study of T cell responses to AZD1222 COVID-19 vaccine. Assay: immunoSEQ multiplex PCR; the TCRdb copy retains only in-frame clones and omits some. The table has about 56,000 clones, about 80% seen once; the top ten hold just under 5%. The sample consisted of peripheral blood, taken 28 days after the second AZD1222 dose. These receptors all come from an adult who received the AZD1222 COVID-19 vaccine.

CDR3 sequence reads: CASSWQGVNEQFF. The CDR3 DNA reads as TGTGCCAGCAGCTGGCAGGGGGTAAATGAGCAGTTCTTC. V is TRBV5-6 and J is TRBJ2-1, with 7 bases lining up with TRBD1. V lost 3 bases to trimming and J lost 7 bases; unmatched junction nucleotides: 4. In germline, CDR1 is SGHDT, CDR2 YYEEEE. The CDR3 covers 13 residues.

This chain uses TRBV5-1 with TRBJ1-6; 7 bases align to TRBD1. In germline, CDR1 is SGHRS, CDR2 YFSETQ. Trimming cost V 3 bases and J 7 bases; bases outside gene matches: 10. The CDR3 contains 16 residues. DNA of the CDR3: TGCGCCAGCAGCTCCGCCCTAGGACAGGCGAATTCACCCCTCCACTTT. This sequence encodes CASSSALGQANSPLHF.

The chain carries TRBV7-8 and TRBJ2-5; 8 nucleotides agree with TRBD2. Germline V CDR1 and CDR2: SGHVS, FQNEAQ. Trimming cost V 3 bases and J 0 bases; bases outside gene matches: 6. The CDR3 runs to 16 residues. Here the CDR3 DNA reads TGTGCCAGCAGCTTCGGGGGGGCCGCGTACCAAGAGACCCAGTACTTC. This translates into CASSFGGAAYQETQYF.

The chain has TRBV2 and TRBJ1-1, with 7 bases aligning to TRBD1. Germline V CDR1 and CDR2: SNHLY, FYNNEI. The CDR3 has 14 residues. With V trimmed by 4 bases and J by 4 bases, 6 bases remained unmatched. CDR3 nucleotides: TGTGCCAGCAGTGGGCGCAGGGGGTTCACTGAAGCTTTCTTT. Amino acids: CASSGRRGFTEAFF.

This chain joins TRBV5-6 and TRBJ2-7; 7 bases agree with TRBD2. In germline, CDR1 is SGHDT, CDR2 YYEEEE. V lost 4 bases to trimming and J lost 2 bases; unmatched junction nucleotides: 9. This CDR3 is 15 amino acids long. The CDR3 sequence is CASSVAGLHTYEQYF. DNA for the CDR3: TGTGCCAGCAGCGTCGCGGGACTACATACCTACGAGCAGTACTTC. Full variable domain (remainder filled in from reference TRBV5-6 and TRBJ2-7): DAGVTQSPTHLIKTRGQQVTLRCSPKSGHDTVSWYQQALGQGPQFIFQYYEEEERQRGNFPDRFSGHQFPNYSSELNVNALLLGDSALYLCASSVAGLHTYEQYFGPGTRLTVT.

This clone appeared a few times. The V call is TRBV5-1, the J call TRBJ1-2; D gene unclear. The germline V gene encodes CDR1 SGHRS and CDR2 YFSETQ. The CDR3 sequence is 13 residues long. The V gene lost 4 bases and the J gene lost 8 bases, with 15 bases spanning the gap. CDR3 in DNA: TGCGCCAGCAGCGCCGGGCCTATGGGGGGCTACACCTTC. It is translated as CASSAGPMGGYTF.

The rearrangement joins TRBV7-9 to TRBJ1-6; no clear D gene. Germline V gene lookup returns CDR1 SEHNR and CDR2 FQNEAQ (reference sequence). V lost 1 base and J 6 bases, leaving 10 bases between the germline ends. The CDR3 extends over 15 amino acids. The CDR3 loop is CASSLGPGGNSPLHF. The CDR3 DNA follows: TGTGCCAGCAGCTTAGGGCCAGGTGGTAATTCACCCCTCCACTTT.

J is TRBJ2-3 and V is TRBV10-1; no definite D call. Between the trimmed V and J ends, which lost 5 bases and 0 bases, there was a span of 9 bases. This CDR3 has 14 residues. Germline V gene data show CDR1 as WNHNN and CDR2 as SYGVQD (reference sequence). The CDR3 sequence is CASSPTRSTDTQYF. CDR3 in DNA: TGCGCCAGCAGTCCGACGCGGAGCACAGATACGCAGTATTTT.

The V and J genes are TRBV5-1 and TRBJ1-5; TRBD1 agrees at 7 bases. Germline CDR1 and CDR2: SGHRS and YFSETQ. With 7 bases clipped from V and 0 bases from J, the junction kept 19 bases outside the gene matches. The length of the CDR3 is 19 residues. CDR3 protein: CASLRTGQHNAFSNQPQHF. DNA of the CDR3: TGCGCCAGCCTCCGGACGGGACAGCACAACGCCTTTAGCAATCAGCCCCAGCATTTT.

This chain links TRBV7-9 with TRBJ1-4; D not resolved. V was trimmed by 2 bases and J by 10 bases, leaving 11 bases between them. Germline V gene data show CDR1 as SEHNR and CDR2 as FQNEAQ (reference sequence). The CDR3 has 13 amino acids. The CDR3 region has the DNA TGTGCCAGCAGCTTACTTGAAGAGGGAAAACTGTTTTTT. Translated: CASSLLEEGKLFF.

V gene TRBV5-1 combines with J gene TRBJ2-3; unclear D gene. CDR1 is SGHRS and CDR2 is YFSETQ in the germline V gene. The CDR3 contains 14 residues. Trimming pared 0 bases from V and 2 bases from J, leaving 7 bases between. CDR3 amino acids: CASSLEADTDTQYF. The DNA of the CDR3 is TGCGCCAGCAGCTTGGAGGCAGACACAGATACGCAGTATTTT.

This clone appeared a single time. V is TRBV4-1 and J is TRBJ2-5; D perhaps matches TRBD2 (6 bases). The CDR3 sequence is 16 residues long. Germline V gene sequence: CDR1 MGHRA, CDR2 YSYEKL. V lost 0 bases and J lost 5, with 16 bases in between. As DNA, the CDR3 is TGCGCCAGCAGCCAAGATTTCGGAGGGGTAAGGGAGACCCAGTACTTC. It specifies CASSQDFGGVRETQYF.

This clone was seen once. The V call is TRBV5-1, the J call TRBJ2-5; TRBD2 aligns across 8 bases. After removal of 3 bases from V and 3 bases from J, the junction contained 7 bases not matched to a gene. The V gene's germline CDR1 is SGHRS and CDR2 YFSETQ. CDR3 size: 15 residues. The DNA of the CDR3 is TGCGCCAGCAGCTCTACCCCGGGACTAGAAGAGACCCAGTACTTC. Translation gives CASSSTPGLEETQYF.

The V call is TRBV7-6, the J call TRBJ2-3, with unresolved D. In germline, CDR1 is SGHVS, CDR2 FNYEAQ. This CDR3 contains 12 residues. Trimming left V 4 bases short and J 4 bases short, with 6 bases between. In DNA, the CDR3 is TGTGCCAGCAGCTCAAGGGCAGATACGCAGTATTTT. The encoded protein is CASSSRADTQYF.

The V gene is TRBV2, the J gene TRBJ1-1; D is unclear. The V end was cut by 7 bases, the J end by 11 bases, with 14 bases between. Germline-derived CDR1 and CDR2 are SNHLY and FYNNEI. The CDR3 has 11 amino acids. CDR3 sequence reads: CASTGYGRAFF. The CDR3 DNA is TGTGCCAGCACGGGGTACGGTCGCGCTTTCTTT. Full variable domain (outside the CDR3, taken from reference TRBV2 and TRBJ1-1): EPEVTQTPSHQVTQMGQEVILRCVPISNHLYFYWYRQILGQKVEFLVSFYNNEISEKSEIFDDQFSVERPDGSNFTLKIRSTKLEDSAMYFCASTGYGRAFFGQGTRLTVV.

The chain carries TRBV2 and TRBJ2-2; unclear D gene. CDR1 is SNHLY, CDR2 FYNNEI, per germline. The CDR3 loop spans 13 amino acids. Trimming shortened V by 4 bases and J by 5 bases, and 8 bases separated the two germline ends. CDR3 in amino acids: CASSVSETGELFF. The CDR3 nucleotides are TGTGCCAGCAGTGTCTCGGAAACCGGGGAGCTGTTTTTT.

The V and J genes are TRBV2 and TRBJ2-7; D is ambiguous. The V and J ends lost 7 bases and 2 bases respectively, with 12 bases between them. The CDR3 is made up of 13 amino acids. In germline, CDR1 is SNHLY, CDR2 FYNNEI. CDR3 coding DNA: TGTGCCAGCACCCTTGAAGGCGCCTACGAGCAGTACGTC. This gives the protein CASTLEGAYEQYV.

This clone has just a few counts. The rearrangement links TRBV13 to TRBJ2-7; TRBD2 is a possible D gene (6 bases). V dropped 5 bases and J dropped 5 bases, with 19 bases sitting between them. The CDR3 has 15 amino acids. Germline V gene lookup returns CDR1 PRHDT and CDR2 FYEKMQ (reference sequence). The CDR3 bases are TGTGCCAGCAGCCTGGGGAGCGGAGGCGGGAACGAGCAGTACTTC. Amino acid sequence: CASSLGSGGGNEQYF.

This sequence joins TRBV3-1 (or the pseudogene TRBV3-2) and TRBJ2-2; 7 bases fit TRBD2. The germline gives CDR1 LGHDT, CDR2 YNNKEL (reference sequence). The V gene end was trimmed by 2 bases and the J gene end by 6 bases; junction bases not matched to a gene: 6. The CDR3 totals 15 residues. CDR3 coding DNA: TGTGCCAGCAGCCAAAGTGTGGGAGGGGCCGGGGAGCTGTTTTTT. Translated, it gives CASSQSVGGAGELFF.

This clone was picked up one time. The CDR3 DNA reads as TGCGCCAGCAGCTTGGTTAAGAACACTGAAGCTTTCTTT. It is translated as CASSLVKNTEAFF. This chain connects TRBV5-1 to TRBJ1-1; no clear D. Trimming pared 0 bases from V and 1 base from J, leaving 4 bases between. Germline CDR1 reads SGHRS; CDR2 reads YFSETQ. The CDR3 is made up of 13 amino acids. Using reference TRBV5-1 and TRBJ1-1 for the parts outside the CDR3, the full variable domain is KAGVTQTPRYLIKTRGQQVTLSCSPISGHRSVSWYQQTPGQGLQFLFEYFSETQRNKGNFPGRFSGRQFSNSRSEMNVSTLELGDSALYLCASSLVKNTEAFFGQGTRLTVV.

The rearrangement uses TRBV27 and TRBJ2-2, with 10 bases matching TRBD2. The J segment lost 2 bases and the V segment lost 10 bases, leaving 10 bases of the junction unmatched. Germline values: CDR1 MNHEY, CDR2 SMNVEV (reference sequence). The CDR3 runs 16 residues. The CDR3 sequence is CATGASGGPNTGELFF. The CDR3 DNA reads TGTGCCACCGGGGCTAGCGGGGGCCCAAACACCGGGGAGCTGTTTTTT.

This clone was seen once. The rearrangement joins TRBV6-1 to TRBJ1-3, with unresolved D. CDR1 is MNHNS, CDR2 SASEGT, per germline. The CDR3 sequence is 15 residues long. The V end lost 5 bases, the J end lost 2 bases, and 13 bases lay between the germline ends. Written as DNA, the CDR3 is TGTGCCAGCAGTTCCCGAGGATCACCTGGAAACACCATATATTTT. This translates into CASSSRGSPGNTIYF.

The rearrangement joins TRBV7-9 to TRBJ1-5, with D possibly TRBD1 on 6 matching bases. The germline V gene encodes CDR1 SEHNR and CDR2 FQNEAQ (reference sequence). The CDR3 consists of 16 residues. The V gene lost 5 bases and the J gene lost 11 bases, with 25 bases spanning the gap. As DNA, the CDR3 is TGTGCCAGCAGCCAAGGGCTGGGGGGCCCCGACGAGTCCCAGCATTTT. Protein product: CASSQGLGGPDESQHF.

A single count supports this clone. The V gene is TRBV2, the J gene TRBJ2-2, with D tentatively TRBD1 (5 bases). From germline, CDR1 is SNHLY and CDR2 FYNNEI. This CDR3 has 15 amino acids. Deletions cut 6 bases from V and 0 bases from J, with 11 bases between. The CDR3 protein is CASRQDTTNTGELFF. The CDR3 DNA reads TGTGCCAGCAGACAGGACACTACGAACACCGGGGAGCTGTTTTTT.

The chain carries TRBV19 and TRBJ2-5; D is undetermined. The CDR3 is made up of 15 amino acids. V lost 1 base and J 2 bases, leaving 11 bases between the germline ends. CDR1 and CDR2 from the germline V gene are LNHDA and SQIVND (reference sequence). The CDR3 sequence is CASSIGLLGQETQYF. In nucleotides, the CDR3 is TGTGCCAGTAGTATAGGACTGTTGGGACAAGAGACCCAGTACTTC.

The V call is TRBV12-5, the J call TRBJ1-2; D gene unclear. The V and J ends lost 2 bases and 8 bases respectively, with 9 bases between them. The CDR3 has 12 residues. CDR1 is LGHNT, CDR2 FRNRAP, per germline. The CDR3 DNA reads TGTGCTAGTGGTTTGCCCTCGGGGGGCTACACCTTC. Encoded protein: CASGLPSGGYTF.

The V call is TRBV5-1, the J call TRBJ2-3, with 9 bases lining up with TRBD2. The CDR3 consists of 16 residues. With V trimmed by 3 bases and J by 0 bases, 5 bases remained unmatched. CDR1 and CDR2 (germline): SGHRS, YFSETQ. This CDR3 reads CASSSGLAKSTDTQYF. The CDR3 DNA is TGCGCCAGCAGCTCGGGACTAGCCAAAAGCACAGATACGCAGTATTTT.